One sample yielded the 29 T cell receptor beta chains listed below, sequenced in a study of cytomegalovirus exposure and HLA in healthy donors. The PCR ran on 60 Vbeta and 13 Jbeta primers. The repertoire was sequenced with immunoSEQ multiplex PCR; TCRdb's copy has only in-frame clones and lacks some. The sample gives under 130,000 clones, under 85% of which show up once; 5.5% to 7% is in the top ten. The source material was PBMCs. These receptors all stem from a man younger than 35 in good health and CMV-seronegative.

Points on this clone: An end of the junction differs from the germline gene, which may be a read error. Other DNA sequences in the same sample also yield this CDR3. This sequence joins TRBV7-9 and TRBJ1-6, with 7 bases aligning to TRBD1. CDR1 and CDR2 (germline): SEHNR, FQNEAQ (reference sequence). The CDR3 loop spans 15 amino acids. CDR3 residues: CASSLAGGYNSPLHF. The DNA for the CDR3 is TGTGCCAGCAGCTTAGCAGGGGGCTATAATTCCCCCCTCCACTTT.

The chain joins TRBV10-3 to TRBJ2-3; weak D call: TRBD1 (6 bases). Per germline, CDR1 ENHRY and CDR2 SYGVKD. Trimming shortened V by 7 bases and J by 0 bases, and 11 bases separated the two germline ends. This CDR3 has 14 residues. The CDR3: CAITPQGSTDTQYF. CDR3 DNA sequence: TGTGCCATCACTCCGCAGGGGAGCACAGATACGCAGTATTTT.

This chain links TRBV6-5 with TRBJ2-5; 10 positions match TRBD2. The germline V gene has CDR1 MNHEY and CDR2 SVGAGI. This CDR3 region has 16 residues. The trim removed 2 bases at V and 2 bases at J, leaving 5 bases unmatched. The CDR3 spells CASSYVAGGIQETQYF. The CDR3, as DNA: TGTGCCAGCAGTTACGTAGCGGGAGGTATTCAAGAGACCCAGTACTTC.

V gene TRBV27 combines with J gene TRBJ2-7; 11 nucleotides line up with TRBD2. The V gene's germline CDR1 is MNHEY and CDR2 SMNVEV (reference sequence). The CDR3 is 15 residues long. The junction had 6 bases not matched to a gene; V was cut back by 6 bases and J by 2 bases. The CDR3 DNA is TGTGCCAGCAGACCCGGGACTAGCGGACCCTACGAGCAGTACTTC. It yields the protein CASRPGTSGPYEQYF.

The chain employs TRBV18 and TRBJ2-7; 9 bases agree with TRBD1. With V trimmed by 3 bases and J by 1 base, 4 bases remained unmatched. The CDR3 consists of 15 residues. Germline V gene data show CDR1 as KGHSH and CDR2 as LQKENI. This CDR3 reads CASSPEQGASYEQYF. The CDR3 DNA is TGTGCCAGCTCACCGGAACAGGGGGCGTCCTACGAGCAGTACTTC.

V gene TRBV7-9 combines with J gene TRBJ2-7; D gene ambiguous. The germline gives CDR1 SEHNR, CDR2 FQNEAQ (reference sequence). With 4 bases removed from V and 3 bases from J, the gap between germline ends came to 7 bases. This CDR3 contains 12 residues. DNA of the CDR3: TGTGCCAGCAGCTCCGCCGGCTACGAGCAGTACTTC. Translated: CASSSAGYEQYF. Full variable domain (rest looked up from reference TRBV7-9 and TRBJ2-7): DTGVSQNPRHKITKRGQNVTFRCDPISEHNRLYWYRQTLGQGPEFLTYFQNEAQLEKSRLLSDRFSAERPKGSFSTLEIQRTEQGDSAMYLCASSSAGYEQYFGPGTRLTVT.

The V gene is TRBV13, the J gene TRBJ2-1, with TRBD2 matching over 8 bases. The junction had 4 bases not matched to a gene; V was cut back by 5 bases and J by 4 bases. This CDR3 contains 14 residues. Germline CDR1 is PRHDT and CDR2 is FYEKMQ (reference sequence). CDR3 in DNA: TGTGCCAGCAGCCCCGGGGGGGAGTACAATGAGCAGTTCTTC. Protein: CASSPGGEYNEQFF.

V is TRBV7-8 and J is TRBJ1-2; D unresolved. Germline CDR1 SGHVS, CDR2 FQNEAQ. V lost 1 base and J 6 bases, leaving 15 bases between the germline ends. The CDR3 is 15 residues long. Here the CDR3 reads CASSLGGIRYDGYTF. For the CDR3, the DNA is TGTGCCAGCAGCTTAGGAGGGATCCGATACGATGGCTACACCTTC. Supplemented by reference TRBV7-8 and TRBJ1-2, the full variable domain reads GAGVSQSPRYKVAKRGQDVALRCDPISGHVSLFWYQQALGQGPEFLTYFQNEAQLDKSGLPSDRFFAERPEGSVSTLKIQRTQQEDSAVYLCASSLGGIRYDGYTFGSGTRLTVV.

The J gene is TRBJ2-2, the V gene TRBV5-4; 8 nucleotides line up with TRBD2. Losses at the gene ends were 0 bases for V and 7 bases for J; bases not matched to a gene: 11. CDR3 length: 17 residues. Germline lookup yields CDR1 SGHNT and CDR2 YYREEE (reference sequence). The CDR3 coding sequence is TGTGCCAGCAGCTTGGATAGTAGCGGGATTCGAGGCGGGGAGCTGTTTTTT. This gives the protein CASSLDSSGIRGGELFF.

This chain uses TRBV6-5 with TRBJ2-7; possible D gene TRBD1, 5 bases. V was pared by 2 bases and J by 2 bases, with 7 bases between. This CDR3 is 13 amino acids long. Germline CDR1 and CDR2: MNHEY and SVGAGI. CDR3 sequence reads: CASSYDRAYEQYF. CDR3 nucleotides: TGTGCCAGCAGTTACGACAGAGCCTACGAGCAGTACTTC.

This chain uses TRBV5-1 with TRBJ1-1; D is uncertain. This CDR3 contains 13 residues. Germline V lookup: CDR1 SGHRS, CDR2 YFSETQ. V lost 1 base, J lost 0 bases, and 4 bases lay in between. The CDR3 protein is CASSLSMNTEAFF. The CDR3 DNA is TGCGCCAGCAGCTTGAGCATGAACACTGAAGCTTTCTTT.

This clone was seen more than once but under ten times. The CDR3, as DNA: TGTGCCAGCACAAAGTTAGCCTCGACGGGGTTCTATGGCTACACCTTC. Amino acids: CASTKLASTGFYGYTF. The genes are TRBV28 and TRBJ1-2; no clear D gene. V was clipped by 7 bases and J by 4 bases, with 22 bases between them. The CDR3 length is 16 residues. In germline, CDR1 is MDHEN, CDR2 SYDVKM.

The V call is TRBV6-4, the J call TRBJ2-1, with TRBD1 matching over 8 bases. The CDR3 is made up of 15 amino acids. The V and J ends lost 3 bases and 2 bases, in that order; junction bases with no gene match: 3. CDR1 and CDR2 from the germline V gene are MRHNA and SNTAGT. CDR3 region: CASSEGRGPYNEQFF. The CDR3 region has the DNA TGTGCCAGCAGTGAGGGCAGGGGGCCCTACAATGAGCAGTTCTTC.

This clone was seen a handful of times. The genes are TRBV6-1 and TRBJ1-2, with 9 nucleotides matching TRBD1. The J segment lost 2 bases and the V segment lost 4 bases, leaving 11 bases of the junction unmatched. The CDR3 runs 17 residues. Per the germline V gene, CDR1 is MNHNS and CDR2 is SASEGT. Here the CDR3 DNA reads TGTGCCAGCAGTGGTGATGCGGACAGGGGATTGAACTATGGCTACACCTTC. This gives the protein CASSGDADRGLNYGYTF.

The chain links TRBV6-1 to TRBJ1-5, with 7 bases identical to TRBD1. Germline CDR1 MNHNS, CDR2 SASEGT. V gave up 7 bases and J gave up 0 bases; unmatched junction bases: 6. This CDR3 has 15 amino acids. CDR3 protein: CASKPQGISNQPQHF. The CDR3 nucleotides read TGTGCCAGCAAGCCACAGGGGATTAGCAATCAGCCCCAGCATTTT.

This clone has a handful of counts. The V gene is TRBV4-3, the J gene TRBJ1-2; D is unclear. The V and J ends lost 0 bases and 0 bases respectively, with 8 bases between them. This CDR3 is built from 15 residues. Germline CDR1 and CDR2: LGHNA and YSLEER. The DNA for the CDR3 is TGCGCCAGCAGCCAAGAAATGTCAGCTAACTATGGCTACACCTTC. Protein product: CASSQEMSANYGYTF.

This rearrangement joins TRBV5-8 to TRBJ1-5; D is ambiguous. This CDR3 is 12 amino acids long. V lost 4 bases and J 5 bases, leaving 7 bases between the germline ends. In germline, CDR1 is SGHTS, CDR2 YDEGEE. The CDR3 bases are TGTGCCAGCAGCCGCCAGGATCAGCCCCAGCATTTT. Amino acid sequence: CASSRQDQPQHF.

The chain employs TRBV10-3 and TRBJ2-2; D is undetermined. Germline CDR1 ENHRY, CDR2 SYGVKD. The CDR3 is made up of 11 amino acids. V lost 8 bases and J lost 3, with 4 bases in between. The chain's CDR3 is CAIRDTGELFF. The CDR3 DNA is TGTGCCATCCGGGACACCGGGGAGCTGTTTTTT.

This rearrangement joins TRBV4-3 to TRBJ2-1; 8 nucleotides agree with TRBD2. Germline V gene lookup returns CDR1 LGHNA and CDR2 YSLEER. The CDR3 length is 16 residues. Unmatched junction bases numbered 5, after V lost 0 bases and J lost 4 bases. The CDR3 here is CASSQDVLAVYNEQFF. DNA of the CDR3: TGCGCCAGCAGCCAAGATGTACTAGCGGTGTACAATGAGCAGTTCTTC.

The V call is TRBV6-5, the J call TRBJ1-5; D call uncertain. Per germline, CDR1 MNHEY and CDR2 SVGAGI. The CDR3 is made up of 13 amino acids. V shed 5 bases and J shed 4 bases, with 9 bases lying between them. The CDR3 here is CASSRTENQPQHF. CDR3 nucleotide sequence: TGTGCCAGCAGTCGGACTGAGAATCAGCCCCAGCATTTT.

The chain employs TRBV7-9 and TRBJ1-1; a weak D match, TRBD1 (5 bases). CDR1 and CDR2 from the germline V gene are SEHNR and FQNEAQ (reference sequence). V lost 4 bases and J lost 1, with 7 bases in between. The CDR3 extends over 13 amino acids. As DNA, the CDR3 is TGTGCCAGCAGCTGGGGGGGGAACACTGAAGCTTTCTTT. Encoded protein: CASSWGGNTEAFF.

V and J are TRBV6-6 and TRBJ2-5, with TRBD1 matching over 7 bases. The assigned J gene may be wrong: the sequence end matches TRBJ2-7 better. The CDR3 sequence is 15 residues long. Germline lookup yields CDR1 MNHNY and CDR2 SVGAGI (reference sequence). Here the CDR3 DNA reads TGTGCCAGCAGTTACTCGTCAGGGGGTGGGGGCGAGCAGTACTTC. Its translation: CASSYSSGGGGEQYF.

Only one count was recorded for this clone. J is TRBJ1-5 and V is TRBV15; D might be TRBD1 (6 bases). Trimming shortened V by 1 base and J by 6 bases, and 7 bases separated the two germline ends. The CDR3 is made up of 13 amino acids. Germline CDR1 LNHNV, CDR2 YYDKDF (reference sequence). This chain's CDR3 is CATSRVGGQPQHF. CDR3 DNA: TGTGCCACCAGCAGAGTAGGGGGTCAGCCCCAGCATTTT.

Here the CDR3 DNA reads TGTGCCAGTAGTATATGGACAACAACTAATGAAAAACTGTTTTTT. This gives the protein CASSIWTTTNEKLFF. This chain links TRBV19 with TRBJ1-4, with a tentative D call TRBD1 (5 bases). The CDR3 runs 15 residues. The germline V gene encodes CDR1 LNHDA and CDR2 SQIVND (reference sequence). V was pared by 2 bases and J by 0 bases, with 7 bases between.

The count of this clone is one. The rearrangement joins TRBV14 to TRBJ2-1; TRBD1 aligns across 9 bases. V shed 0 bases and J 6 bases; nucleotides not matched to a gene: 9. CDR1 SGHDN and CDR2 FVKESK come from the germline V gene. CDR3 size: 17 residues. The CDR3 spells CASSQDVGTGYGNEQFF. The CDR3 bases are TGTGCCAGCAGCCAAGATGTAGGGACAGGGTACGGCAATGAGCAGTTCTTC.

This clone was counted a single time. This chain connects TRBV19 to TRBJ1-2; 10 bases match TRBD1. This CDR3 region has 14 residues. Unmatched junction bases numbered 2, after V lost 4 bases and J lost 3 bases. Germline V gene lookup returns CDR1 LNHDA and CDR2 SQIVND (reference sequence). CDR3 in DNA: TGTGCCAGTAGTACGGGACAGGGGTACTATGGCTACACCTTC. This encodes CASSTGQGYYGYTF.

V usage is TRBV6-8 and J usage is TRBJ2-7; maybe TRBD1 (6 bases). The CDR3 is 15 residues long. V lost 3 bases and J 0 bases, leaving 12 bases between the germline ends. Germline CDR1 is MNHGY and CDR2 is SAAAGT. The CDR3 loop reads CASSYVGGYSYEQYF. The CDR3 region has the DNA TGTGCCAGCAGTTATGTAGGGGGTTACTCCTACGAGCAGTACTTC.

The chain has TRBV19 and TRBJ1-1; TRBD1 is a possible D gene (5 bases). Germline values: CDR1 LNHDA, CDR2 SQIVND (reference sequence). With 4 bases removed from V and 0 bases from J, the gap between germline ends came to 15 bases. The CDR3 runs to 16 residues. CDR3 amino acids: CASSSVQANLNTEAFF. CDR3 DNA sequence: TGTGCCAGTAGTAGTGTACAGGCGAACTTGAACACTGAAGCTTTCTTT.

The V gene is TRBV19, the J gene TRBJ2-7, with a weak D call TRBD2 (6 bases). This CDR3 has 17 amino acids. The germline V and J ends were trimmed by 3 bases and 5 bases, with 23 bases remaining between them. Germline loops: CDR1 LNHDA, CDR2 SQIVND (reference sequence). The CDR3 spells CASSMSRDSSLGDEQYF. The CDR3 DNA reads as TGTGCCAGTAGTATGTCCCGGGACTCCTCCCTGGGCGACGAGCAGTACTTC. Drawing the rest from reference TRBV19 and TRBJ2-7, the complete variable domain is DGGITQSPKYLFRKEGQNVTLSCEQNLNHDAMYWYRQDPGQGLRLIYYSQIVNDFQKGDIAEGYSVSREKKESFPLTVTSAQKNPTAFYLCASSMSRDSSLGDEQYFGPGTRLTVT.